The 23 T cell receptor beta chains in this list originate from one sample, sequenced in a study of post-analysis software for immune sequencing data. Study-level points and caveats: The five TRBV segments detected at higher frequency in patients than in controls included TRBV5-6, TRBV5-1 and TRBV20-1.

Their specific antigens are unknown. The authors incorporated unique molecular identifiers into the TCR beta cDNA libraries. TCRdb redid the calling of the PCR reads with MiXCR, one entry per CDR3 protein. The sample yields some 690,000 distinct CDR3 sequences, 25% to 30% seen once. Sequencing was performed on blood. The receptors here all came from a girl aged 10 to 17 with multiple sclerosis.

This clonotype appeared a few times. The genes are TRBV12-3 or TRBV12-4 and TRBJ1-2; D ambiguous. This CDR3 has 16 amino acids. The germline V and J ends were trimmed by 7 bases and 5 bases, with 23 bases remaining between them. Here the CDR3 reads CASTSILPELGYGYTF. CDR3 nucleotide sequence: TGTGCCAGCACCTCTATCTTGCCTGAGTTGGGGTATGGCTACACCTTC.

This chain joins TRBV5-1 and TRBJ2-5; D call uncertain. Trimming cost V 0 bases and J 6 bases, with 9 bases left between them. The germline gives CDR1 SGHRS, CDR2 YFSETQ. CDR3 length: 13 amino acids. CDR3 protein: CASSLEPYKTQYF. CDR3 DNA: TGCGCCAGCAGCTTGGAGCCTTACAAGACCCAGTACTTC.

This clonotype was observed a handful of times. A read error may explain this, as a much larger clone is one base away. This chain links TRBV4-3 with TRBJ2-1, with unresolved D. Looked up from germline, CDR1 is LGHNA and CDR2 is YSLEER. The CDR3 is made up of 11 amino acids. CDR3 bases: TGCGCCAGCAACCAAGGCAATGAGCAGTTCTTC. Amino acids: CASNQGNEQFF.

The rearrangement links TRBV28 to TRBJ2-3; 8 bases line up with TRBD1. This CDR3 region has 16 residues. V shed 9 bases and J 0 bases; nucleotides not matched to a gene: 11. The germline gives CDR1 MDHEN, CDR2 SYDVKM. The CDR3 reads CASSLPGQGSTDTQYF. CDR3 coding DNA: TGTGCCAGTAGCCTTCCTGGACAGGGAAGCACAGATACGCAGTATTTT.

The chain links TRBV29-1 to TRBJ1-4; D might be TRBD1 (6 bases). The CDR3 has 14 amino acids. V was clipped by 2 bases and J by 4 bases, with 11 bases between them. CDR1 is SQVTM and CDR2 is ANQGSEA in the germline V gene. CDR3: CSVESPGVNEKLFF. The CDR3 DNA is TGCAGCGTTGAATCGCCAGGGGTTAATGAAAAACTGTTTTTT.

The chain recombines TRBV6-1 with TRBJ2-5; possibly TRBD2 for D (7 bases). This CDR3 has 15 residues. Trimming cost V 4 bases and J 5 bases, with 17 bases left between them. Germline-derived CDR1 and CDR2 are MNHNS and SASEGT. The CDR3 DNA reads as TGTGCCAGCAGTGGGACTTTGCGGGGGCGGGAGACCCAGTACTTC. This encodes CASSGTLRGRETQYF.

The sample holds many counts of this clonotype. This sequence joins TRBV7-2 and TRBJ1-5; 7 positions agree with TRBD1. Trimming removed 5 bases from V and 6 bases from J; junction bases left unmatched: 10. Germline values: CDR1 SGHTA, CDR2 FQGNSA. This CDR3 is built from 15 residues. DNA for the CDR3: TGTGCCAGCAGCCCGGCAGGGGGTAGTGCTCAGCCCCAGCATTTT. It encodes CASSPAGGSAQPQHF.

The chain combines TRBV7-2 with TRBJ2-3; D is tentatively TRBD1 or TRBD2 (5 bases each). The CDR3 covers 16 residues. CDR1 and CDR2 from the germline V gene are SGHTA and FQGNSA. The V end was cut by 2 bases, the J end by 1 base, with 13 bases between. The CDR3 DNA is TGTGCCAGCAGCTTAAACGGGGTGGGGCGCACAGATACGCAGTATTTT. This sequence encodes CASSLNGVGRTDTQYF.

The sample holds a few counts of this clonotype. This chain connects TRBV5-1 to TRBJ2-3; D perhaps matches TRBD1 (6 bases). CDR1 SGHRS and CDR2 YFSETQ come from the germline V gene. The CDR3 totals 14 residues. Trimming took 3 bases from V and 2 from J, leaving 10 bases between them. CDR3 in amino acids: CASSSQGTTDTQYF. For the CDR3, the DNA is TGCGCCAGCAGCTCACAGGGTACCACAGATACGCAGTATTTT. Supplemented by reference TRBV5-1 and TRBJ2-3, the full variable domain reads KAGVTQTPRYLIKTRGQQVTLSCSPISGHRSVSWYQQTPGQGLQFLFEYFSETQRNKGNFPGRFSGRQFSNSRSEMNVSTLELGDSALYLCASSSQGTTDTQYFGPGTRLTVL.

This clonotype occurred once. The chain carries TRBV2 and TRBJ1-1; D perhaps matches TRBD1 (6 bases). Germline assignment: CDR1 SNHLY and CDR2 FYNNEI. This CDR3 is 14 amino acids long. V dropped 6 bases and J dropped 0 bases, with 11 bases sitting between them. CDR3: CASRLDSLNTEAFF. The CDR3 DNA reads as TGTGCCAGCAGGTTGGACAGCTTGAACACTGAAGCTTTCTTT.

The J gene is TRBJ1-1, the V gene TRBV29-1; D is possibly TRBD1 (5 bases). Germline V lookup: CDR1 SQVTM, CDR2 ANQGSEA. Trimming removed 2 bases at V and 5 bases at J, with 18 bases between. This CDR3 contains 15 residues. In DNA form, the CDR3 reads TGCAGCGTTGAATGGAGGTGGGGGAGCGGGACTGAAGCTTTCTTT. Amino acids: CSVEWRWGSGTEAFF.

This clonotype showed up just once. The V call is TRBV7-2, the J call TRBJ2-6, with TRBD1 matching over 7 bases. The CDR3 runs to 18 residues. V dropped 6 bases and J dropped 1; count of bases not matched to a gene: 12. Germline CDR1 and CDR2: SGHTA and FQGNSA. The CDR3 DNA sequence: TGTGCCAGCAGACAAATAGGGACAGCACCTTCTGGGGCCAACGTCCTGACTTTC. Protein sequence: CASRQIGTAPSGANVLTF.

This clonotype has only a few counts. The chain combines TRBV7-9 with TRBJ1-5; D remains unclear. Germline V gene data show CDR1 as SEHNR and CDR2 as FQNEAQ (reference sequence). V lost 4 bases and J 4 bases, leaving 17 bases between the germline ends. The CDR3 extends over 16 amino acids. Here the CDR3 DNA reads TGTGCCAGCAGCTCGCCGGAAGGCCCGTTTAATCAGCCCCAGCATTTT. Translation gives CASSSPEGPFNQPQHF.

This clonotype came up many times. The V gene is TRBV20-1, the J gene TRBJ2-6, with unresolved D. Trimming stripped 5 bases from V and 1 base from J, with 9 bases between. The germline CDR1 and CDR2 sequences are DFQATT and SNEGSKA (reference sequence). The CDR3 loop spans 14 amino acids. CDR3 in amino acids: CSAPFGSGANVLTF. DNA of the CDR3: TGCAGTGCTCCGTTTGGGTCTGGGGCCAACGTCCTGACTTTC.

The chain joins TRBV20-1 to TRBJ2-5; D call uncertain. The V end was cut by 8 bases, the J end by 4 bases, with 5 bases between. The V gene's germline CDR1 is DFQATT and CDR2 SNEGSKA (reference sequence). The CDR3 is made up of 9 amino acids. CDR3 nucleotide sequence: TGCAGTCCTGGAGAGACCCAGTACTTC. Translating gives CSPGETQYF.

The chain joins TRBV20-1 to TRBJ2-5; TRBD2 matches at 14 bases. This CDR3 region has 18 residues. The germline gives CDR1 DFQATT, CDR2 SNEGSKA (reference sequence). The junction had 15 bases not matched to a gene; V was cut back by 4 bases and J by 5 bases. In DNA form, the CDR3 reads TGCAGTGCTACCATGACTAGCGGGGGGGCCGGGCTTCGTGAGACCCAGTACTTC. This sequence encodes CSATMTSGGAGLRETQYF.

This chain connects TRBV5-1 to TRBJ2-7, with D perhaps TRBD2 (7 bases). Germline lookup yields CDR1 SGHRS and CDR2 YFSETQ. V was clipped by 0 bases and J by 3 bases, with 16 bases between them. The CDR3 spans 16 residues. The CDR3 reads CASSLANGGPFYEQYF. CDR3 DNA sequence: TGCGCCAGCAGCTTGGCAAACGGGGGGCCGTTCTACGAGCAGTACTTC.

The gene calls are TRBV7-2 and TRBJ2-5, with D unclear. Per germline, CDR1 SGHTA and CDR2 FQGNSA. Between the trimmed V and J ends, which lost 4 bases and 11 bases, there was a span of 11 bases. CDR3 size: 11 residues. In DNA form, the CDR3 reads TGTGCCAGCAGCTCTAATCATGAGCAGTACTTC. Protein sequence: CASSSNHEQYF.

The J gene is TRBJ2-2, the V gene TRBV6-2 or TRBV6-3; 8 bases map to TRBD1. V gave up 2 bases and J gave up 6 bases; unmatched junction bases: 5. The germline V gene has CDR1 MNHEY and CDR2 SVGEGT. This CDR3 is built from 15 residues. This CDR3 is CASSYDRGSSGELFF. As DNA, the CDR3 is TGTGCCAGCAGTTACGACAGGGGAAGTTCCGGGGAGCTGTTTTTT.

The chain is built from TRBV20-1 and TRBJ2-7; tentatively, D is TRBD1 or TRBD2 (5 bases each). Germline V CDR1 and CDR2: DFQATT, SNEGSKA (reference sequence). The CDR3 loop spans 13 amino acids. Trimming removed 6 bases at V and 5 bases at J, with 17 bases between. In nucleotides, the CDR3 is TGCAGTGCAAGGGGACGGAACTTGGACGAGCAGTACTTC. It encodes CSARGRNLDEQYF.

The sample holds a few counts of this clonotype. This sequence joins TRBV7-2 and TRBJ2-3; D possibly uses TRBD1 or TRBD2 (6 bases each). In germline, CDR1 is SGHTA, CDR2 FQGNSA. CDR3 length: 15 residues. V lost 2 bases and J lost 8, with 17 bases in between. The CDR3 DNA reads TGTGCCAGCAGCTTAAGAGGGGGGAGTACGAGTACGCAGTATTTT. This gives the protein CASSLRGGSTSTQYF.

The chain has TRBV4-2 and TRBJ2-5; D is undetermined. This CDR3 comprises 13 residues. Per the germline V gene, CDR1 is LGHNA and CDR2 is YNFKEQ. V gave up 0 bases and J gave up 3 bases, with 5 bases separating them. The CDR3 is CASSQETEETQYF. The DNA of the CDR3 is TGTGCCAGCAGCCAAGAAACGGAAGAGACCCAGTACTTC.

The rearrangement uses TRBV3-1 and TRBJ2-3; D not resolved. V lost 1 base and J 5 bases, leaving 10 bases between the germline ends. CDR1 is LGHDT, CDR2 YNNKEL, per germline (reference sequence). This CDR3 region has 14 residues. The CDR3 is CASSQGGFGDTQYF. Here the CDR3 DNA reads TGTGCCAGCAGCCAAGGGGGATTTGGAGATACGCAGTATTTT.